The sequence of this TCR beta chain was determined in a study of OX40 agonist ivuxolimab in advanced cancers. Whole-study context: Every patient in dose escalation had hepatocellular carcinoma, melanoma, renal cell or head and neck cancer. Study outcomes and limitations: More expanded clones were found, on average, in CD8+ than in CD4+ T cells. Both blood CD4+ and CD8+ T cells showed clonal growth by week 6 at 0.1 to 3.0 mg/kg.

Concerning this clone itself: Its antigen is unidentified.

This CDR3 comprises 16 residues. CDR1 is LNHDA, CDR2 SQIVND, per germline (reference sequence). J was trimmed by 6 bases and V by 5 bases; bases with no gene match: 13. Blood sampling took place at baseline, cycle 4 day 1, and cycle 7 day 1. The data were produced by immunoSEQ multiplex PCR, yet TCRdb's version contains in-frame clones alone and is incomplete. In the table there are 83,000 or so clones, around 86% of which are singletons. The chain uses TRBV19 and TRBJ2-4; the match to TRBD1 covers 7 bases. The sample consisted of CD4+ or CD8+ T cells sorted from blood, taken in a trial of the OX40 agonist ivuxolimab. This sequence was found in an adult with an advanced solid tumor such as melanoma, head and neck, liver or kidney cancer. In DNA, the CDR3 is TGTGCCAGTAGTGTTCAGGGACAGACCAAAGGAAACATTCAGTACTTC. It specifies CASSVQGQTKGNIQYF.